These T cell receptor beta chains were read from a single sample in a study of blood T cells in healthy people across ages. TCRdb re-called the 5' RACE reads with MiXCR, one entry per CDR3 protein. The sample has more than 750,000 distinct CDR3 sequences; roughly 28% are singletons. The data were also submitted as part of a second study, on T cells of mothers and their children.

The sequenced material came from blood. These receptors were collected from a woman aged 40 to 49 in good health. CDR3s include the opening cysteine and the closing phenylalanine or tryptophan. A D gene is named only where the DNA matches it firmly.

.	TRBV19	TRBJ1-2	CASTTAGPYGYTF
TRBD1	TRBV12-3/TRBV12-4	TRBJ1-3	CASSPTGGEGRNTIYF
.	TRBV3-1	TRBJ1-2	CASSQLGRSGYTF
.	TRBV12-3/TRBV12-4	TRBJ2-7	CASSLYGGEQYF
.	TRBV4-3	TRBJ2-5	CASSQEGRTAVGETQYF
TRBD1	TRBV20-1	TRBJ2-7	CSASHTLDRTNYGQYF
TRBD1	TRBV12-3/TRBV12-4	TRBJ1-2	CASSLRGTNGYTF
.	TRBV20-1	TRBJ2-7	CSANGEQVIYEQYF
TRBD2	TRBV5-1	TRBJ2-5	CASSLGQLAGSQETQYF
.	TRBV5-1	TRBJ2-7	CASSLDPRQSSYEQYF
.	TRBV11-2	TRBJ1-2	CASSLEPDYGYTF
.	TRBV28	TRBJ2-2	CASRPAGGELFF
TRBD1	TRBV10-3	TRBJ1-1	CAISVSQGAGGTEAFF
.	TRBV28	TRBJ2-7	CASSSGGETYEQYF
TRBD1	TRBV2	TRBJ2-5	CASSLQGQGGETQYF
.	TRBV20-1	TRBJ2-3	CSAASGTLGTDTQYF
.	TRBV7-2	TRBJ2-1	CASSLASTSYNEQFF
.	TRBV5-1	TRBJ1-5	CASSFDSEYQPQHF
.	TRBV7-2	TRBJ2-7	CASSLQLIYEQYF
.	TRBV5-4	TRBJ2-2	CASSFQGRSGELFF
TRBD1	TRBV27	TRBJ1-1	CASSTRQGTPNTEAFF
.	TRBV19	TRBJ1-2	CASSISRVGFGYTF
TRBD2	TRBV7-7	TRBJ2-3	CASSKGLAVDTQYF
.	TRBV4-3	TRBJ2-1	CASSQLGSEQFF
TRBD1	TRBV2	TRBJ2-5	CASRQNGQGQTQYF
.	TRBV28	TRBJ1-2	CASSLYNQGRGYTF